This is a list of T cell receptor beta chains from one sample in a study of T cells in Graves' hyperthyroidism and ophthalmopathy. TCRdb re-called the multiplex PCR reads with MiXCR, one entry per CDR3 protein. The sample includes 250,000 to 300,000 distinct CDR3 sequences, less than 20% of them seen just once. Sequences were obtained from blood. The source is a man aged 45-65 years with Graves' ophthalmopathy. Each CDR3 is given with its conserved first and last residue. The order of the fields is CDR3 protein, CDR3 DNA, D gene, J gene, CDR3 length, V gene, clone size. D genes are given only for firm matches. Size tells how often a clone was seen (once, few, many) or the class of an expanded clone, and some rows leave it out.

CASEVGHALSYNEQFF TGTGCCTCGGAGGTGGGCCATGCCCTCTCCTACAATGAGCAGTTCTTC - TRBJ2-1 16 TRBV30 many
CASSLAGQYSTDTQYF TGTGCCAGCAGCTTGGCGGGGCAGTATAGCACAGATACGCAGTATTTT - TRBJ2-3 16 TRBV11-2 few
CSVVGTDFTWQYF TGCAGCGTTGTCGGGACGGACTTTACGTGGCAGTACTTC - TRBJ2-7 13 TRBV29-1 many
CASSPPGSRSSSEQYF TGTGCCAGCAGCCCTCCTGGCAGCCGTAGCTCGAGCGAGCAGTACTTC - TRBJ2-7 16 TRBV14 -
CASSLGAAIDEQYF TGTGCCAGCAGCTTAGGGGCAGCAATCGACGAGCAGTACTTC - TRBJ2-7 14 TRBV7-6 -
CASSYGLAGTSTDTQYF TGTGCCAGCAGCTACGGACTAGCGGGAACTAGCACAGATACGCAGTATTTT TRBD2 TRBJ2-3 17 TRBV12-3/TRBV12-4 once
CASSLGGLVETQYF TGTGCCAGCAGCTTGGGAGGCTTAGTGGAGACCCAGTACTTC - TRBJ2-5 14 TRBV5-6 many
CSVLKSGGRTYEQYF TGCAGCGTCTTAAAATCTGGGGGTCGGACCTACGAGCAGTACTTC - TRBJ2-7 15 TRBV29-1 many
CASSGGTGQETQYF TGTGCCAGCAGTGGGGGGACGGGCCAAGAGACCCAGTACTTC - TRBJ2-5 14 TRBV2 many
CASSADTEAFF TGTGCCAGCAGCGCAGACACTGAAGCTTTCTTT - TRBJ1-1 11 TRBV11-2 many
CASSREGTGSEAFF TGCGCCAGCAGCCGCGAAGGGACAGGGTCTGAAGCTTTCTTT TRBD1 TRBJ1-1 14 TRBV5-1 -
CASKLGGLGEKLFF TGTGCCAGCAAGCTTGGGGGGCTGGGTGAAAAACTGTTTTTT - TRBJ1-4 14 TRBV12-3/TRBV12-4 few
CASSLGDQTYGQYF TGTGCCAGCTCTCTTGGGGACCAGACCTACGGGCAGTACTTC - TRBJ2-7 14 TRBV2 -
CSARDGTDYGYTF TGCAGTGCTAGAGACGGGACGGACTATGGCTACACCTTC - TRBJ1-2 13 TRBV20-1 many
CSGREGADTQYF TGCAGTGGGCGGGAGGGGGCAGATACGCAGTATTTT TRBD2 TRBJ2-3 12 TRBV20-1 many
CASSYGGQGWYF TGTGCCAGCAGTTACGGCGGACAGGGTTGGTACTTC TRBD1 TRBJ2-5 12 TRBV6-5 many
CASSEEAVDEQFF TGTGCCAGCAGTGAAGAGGCAGTCGATGAGCAGTTCTTC - TRBJ2-1 13 TRBV2 -
CASSTTGENSPLHF TGTGCCAGCAGTACGACAGGGGAGAATTCACCCCTCCACTTT TRBD1 TRBJ1-6 14 TRBV6-1 few
CASSTTLGETQYF TGTGCCAGCAGCACTACCCTCGGAGAGACCCAGTACTTC - TRBJ2-5 13 TRBV27 -
CSVEGQGADTIYF TGCAGCGTTGAAGGACAGGGGGCAGACACCATATATTTT TRBD1 TRBJ1-3 13 TRBV29-1 -
CSARHINEQFF TGCAGTGCTAGGCACATCAATGAGCAGTTCTTC - TRBJ2-1 11 TRBV20-1 many
CASRVGQGFSGLASSEQFF TGTGCCAGCAGGGTGGGACAGGGGTTTTCGGGACTAGCGAGCAGTGAGCAGTTCTTC - TRBJ2-1 19 TRBV3-1 many
CALAGGGSKNIQYF TGTGCCTTAGCGGGAGGTGGGTCCAAAAACATTCAGTACTTC TRBD2 TRBJ2-4 14 TRBV30 few
CASSKDFATNEKLFF TGTGCCAGCAGCAAGGATTTTGCAACTAATGAAAAACTGTTTTTT - TRBJ1-4 15 TRBV5-4 -
CASSIRGGQQPQHF TGTGCCAGTAGTATCAGGGGCGGGCAGCAGCCCCAGCATTTT - TRBJ1-5 14 TRBV19 once
CATSRENVGQETQYF TGTGCCACCAGCAGAGAGAATGTCGGGCAAGAGACCCAGTACTTC - TRBJ2-5 15 TRBV15 -
CASSLMGPESSYNEQFF TGTGCCAGCAGCTTAATGGGCCCCGAGAGCTCCTACAATGAGCAGTTCTTC - TRBJ2-1 17 TRBV7-6 many
CASSPTRTSHGELFF TGCGCCAGCAGCCCAACACGGACTAGCCACGGGGAGCTGTTTTTT TRBD2 TRBJ2-2 15 TRBV4-1 -
CSARDPLASSYEQYF TGCAGTGCTAGAGACCCACTAGCGAGCTCCTACGAGCAGTACTTC TRBD2 TRBJ2-7 15 TRBV20-1 many
CASTKEGFYGYTF TGTGCCAGCACCAAAGAAGGTTTCTATGGCTACACCTTC - TRBJ1-2 13 TRBV2 few